A single sample gave rise to the 22 T cell receptor beta chains below, sequenced in a study of control samples from healthy donors and cancer patients. TCRdb's table, derived via immunoSEQ multiplex PCR, lists solely in-frame clones and lacks some. The sample lists about 180,000 clones; around 92% were seen once. The sample was blood. The receptors derive from a woman in her 40s in good health.

The V and J genes are TRBV2 and TRBJ2-7; D not resolved. Trimming shortened V by 0 bases and J by 8 bases, and 8 bases separated the two germline ends. This CDR3 has 12 amino acids. Germline V gene lookup returns CDR1 SNHLY and CDR2 FYNNEI. Here the CDR3 reads CASSEALQKQYF. The CDR3 DNA follows: TGTGCCAGCAGTGAAGCGCTGCAAAAGCAGTACTTC.

J is TRBJ2-7 and V is TRBV5-1, with D uncertain. This CDR3 spans 12 amino acids. In germline, CDR1 is SGHRS, CDR2 YFSETQ. Trimming pared 0 bases from V and 5 bases from J, leaving 6 bases between. CDR3 sequence (DNA): TGCGCCAGCAGCTTGGACCCCCACGAGCAGTACTTC. Amino acids: CASSLDPHEQYF.

This clone was counted once. V is TRBV19 and J is TRBJ1-5; 7 nucleotides align to TRBD1. The junction had 3 bases not matched to a gene; V was cut back by 3 bases and J by 4 bases. CDR1 and CDR2 (germline): LNHDA, SQIVND (reference sequence). The CDR3 contains 14 residues. CDR3 bases: TGTGCCAGTAGTATGGACAGGTATAATCAGCCCCAGCATTTT. Translation: CASSMDRYNQPQHF. The full variable domain, its missing parts supplied by reference TRBV19 and TRBJ1-5, is DGGITQSPKYLFRKEGQNVTLSCEQNLNHDAMYWYRQDPGQGLRLIYYSQIVNDFQKGDIAEGYSVSREKKESFPLTVTSAQKNPTAFYLCASSMDRYNQPQHFGDGTRLSIL.

The genes are TRBV5-1 and TRBJ2-4; D gene unclear. CDR3 length: 16 residues. Germline lookup yields CDR1 SGHRS and CDR2 YFSETQ. Between the trimmed V and J ends, which lost 0 bases and 0 bases, there was a span of 10 bases. Here the CDR3 DNA reads TGCGCCAGCAGCTTGGTCCCGAGTCTAGCCAAAAACATTCAGTACTTC. Translating gives CASSLVPSLAKNIQYF.

The sample holds one count of this clone. The chain employs TRBV5-1 and TRBJ1-1; perhaps TRBD1 as D (5 bases). Germline CDR1 and CDR2: SGHRS and YFSETQ. The ends were cut back, 2 bases at V and 6 bases at J, with 14 bases in the middle. This CDR3 region has 14 residues. The CDR3 sequence: CASSFGGVGAEAFF. For the CDR3, the DNA is TGCGCCAGCAGCTTTGGAGGGGTGGGGGCTGAAGCTTTCTTT. The whole variable domain, filled in from reference TRBV5-1 and TRBJ1-1, reads KAGVTQTPRYLIKTRGQQVTLSCSPISGHRSVSWYQQTPGQGLQFLFEYFSETQRNKGNFPGRFSGRQFSNSRSEMNVSTLELGDSALYLCASSFGGVGAEAFFGQGTRLTVV.

The rearrangement joins TRBV7-3 to TRBJ2-7; 7 nucleotides match TRBD1. The CDR3 sequence is 13 residues long. Per germline, CDR1 SGHTA and CDR2 FQGTGA. With V trimmed by 5 bases and J by 3 bases, 4 bases remained unmatched. CDR3 sequence reads: CASSRDRYYEQYF. In nucleotides, the CDR3 is TGTGCCAGCAGCCGGGACAGATACTACGAGCAGTACTTC. The whole variable domain, remainder taken from reference TRBV7-3 and TRBJ2-7, is GAGVSQTPSNKVTEKGKYVELRCDPISGHTALYWYRQSLGQGPEFLIYFQGTGAADDSGLPNDRFFAVRPEGSVSTLKIQRTERGDSAVYLCASSRDRYYEQYFGPGTRLTVT.

The V call is TRBV27, the J call TRBJ2-5; TRBD1 might be the D (5 bases). Germline assignment: CDR1 MNHEY and CDR2 SMNVEV (reference sequence). V dropped 4 bases and J dropped 3 bases, with 9 bases sitting between them. The CDR3 spans 13 residues. The CDR3 DNA is TGTGCCAGCAGTTCAGACAGTGAAGAGACCCAGTACTTC. Translation gives CASSSDSEETQYF.

V usage is TRBV11-2 and J usage is TRBJ1-2, with TRBD1 matching 7 bases. V was clipped by 1 base and J by 8 bases; unmatched bases: 4. The CDR3 has 13 residues. The germline V gene encodes CDR1 SGHAT and CDR2 FQNNGV. DNA for the CDR3: TGTGCCAGCAGCTTAGGAAGGGGGCCGGGCTACACCTTC. Protein product: CASSLGRGPGYTF.

J is TRBJ2-2 and V is TRBV3-1 (or the pseudogene TRBV3-2); 14 bases map to TRBD2. This CDR3 has 18 amino acids. The germline V gene has CDR1 LGHDT and CDR2 YNNKEL (reference sequence). Trimming at V came to 1 base and at J to 4 bases, leaving 5 bases not matched to a gene. CDR3 sequence: CASSQGLAGGHGTGELFF. The DNA of the CDR3 is TGTGCCAGCAGCCAAGGACTAGCGGGGGGGCATGGCACCGGGGAGCTGTTTTTT.

The chain is built from TRBV9 and TRBJ2-2; D not resolved. Germline loops: CDR1 SGDLS, CDR2 YYNGEE. V was shortened by 4 bases and J by 5 bases, with 6 bases between the two germline ends. The CDR3 extends over 12 amino acids. Here the CDR3 reads CASSPQTGELFF. The CDR3 region has the DNA TGTGCCAGCAGCCCCCAGACCGGGGAGCTGTTTTTT.

This sequence joins TRBV7-2 and TRBJ1-2; D possibly corresponds to TRBD1 (6 bases). From germline, CDR1 is SGHTA and CDR2 FQGNSA. Deletions cut 4 bases from V and 9 bases from J, with 12 bases between. The CDR3 length is 12 residues. The CDR3 reads CASSSIQGRYTF. The CDR3 nucleotides are TGTGCCAGCAGCTCCATACAGGGACGCTACACCTTC.

The chain couples TRBV7-9 to TRBJ2-7; D might be TRBD1 or TRBD2, each matching 5 bases. Germline V gives CDR1 SEHNR, CDR2 FQNEAQ (reference sequence). The CDR3 has 14 residues. Trimming left V 7 bases short and J 7 bases short, with 20 bases between. The CDR3 sequence: CASTFSGTRREQYF. CDR3 in DNA: TGTGCCAGCACCTTCTCAGGGACCCGGAGGGAGCAGTACTTC.

The chain combines TRBV6-1 with TRBJ1-2; no reliable D call. Germline V lookup: CDR1 MNHNS, CDR2 SASEGT. The CDR3 contains 15 residues. With 2 bases removed from V and 5 bases from J, the gap between germline ends came to 15 bases. Written as DNA, the CDR3 is TGTGCCAGCAGTGAATTTAGAACACGAGGGTATGGCTACACCTTC. It codes for CASSEFRTRGYGYTF.

The gene calls are TRBV7-9 and TRBJ2-7; 9 bases line up with TRBD2. Losses at the gene ends were 2 bases for V and 7 bases for J; bases not matched to a gene: 0. The CDR3 is made up of 12 amino acids. Per the germline V gene, CDR1 is SEHNR and CDR2 is FQNEAQ (reference sequence). The CDR3 loop reads CASSLLAGEQYF. CDR3 DNA sequence: TGTGCCAGCAGCTTACTAGCGGGGGAGCAGTACTTC.

The chain carries TRBV11-2 and TRBJ1-2; 8 nucleotides align to TRBD1. J gave up 8 bases and V 5 bases, and 10 bases lay outside the gene matches. This CDR3 is built from 14 residues. Germline values: CDR1 SGHAT, CDR2 FQNNGV. CDR3 sequence reads: CASSAGPRQGGYTF. For the CDR3, the DNA is TGTGCCAGCAGCGCGGGACCAAGACAGGGGGGCTACACCTTC.

The rearrangement joins TRBV5-1 to TRBJ2-3, with 9 bases aligning to TRBD2. The CDR3 extends over 18 amino acids. Looked up from germline, CDR1 is SGHRS and CDR2 is YFSETQ. The junction had 10 bases not matched to a gene; V was cut back by 0 bases and J by 2 bases. The CDR3 coding sequence is TGCGCCAGCAGCTTGGTTTATTTCGGCGGGGGGGACACAGATACGCAGTATTTT. It is translated as CASSLVYFGGGDTDTQYF.

The DNA of the CDR3 is TGTGCCAGCAGCTCCCGAGAAGCCGGGGGCACCGGGGAGCTGTTTTTT. Translation: CASSSREAGGTGELFF. The gene calls are TRBV11-2 and TRBJ2-2, with TRBD2 as a possible D gene (6 bases). The germline CDR1 and CDR2 sequences are SGHAT and FQNNGV. CDR3 length equals 16 residues. Between the trimmed V and J ends, which lost 4 bases and 4 bases, there was a span of 16 bases.

This clone turned up a few times. The J gene is TRBJ1-6, the V gene TRBV5-5, with D unclear. V lost 1 base, J lost 6 bases, and 8 bases lay in between. CDR3 length: 14 amino acids. Germline V CDR1 and CDR2: SGHKS, YYEKEE (reference sequence). CDR3 in amino acids: CASSLLQFNSPLHF. DNA of the CDR3: TGTGCCAGCAGCTTGTTACAGTTTAATTCACCCCTCCACTTT.

The chain links TRBV7-3 to TRBJ2-2; tentative D call: TRBD1 (5 bases). V dropped 5 bases and J dropped 6 bases, with 16 bases sitting between them. The CDR3 is made up of 15 amino acids. Germline CDR1 SGHTA, CDR2 FQGTGA. CDR3 loop: CASSGYEQGSGELFF. In DNA, the CDR3 is TGTGCCAGCAGCGGCTACGAGCAGGGTTCCGGGGAGCTGTTTTTT.

This clone appeared a single time. The J gene is TRBJ1-5, the V gene TRBV2; no definite D call. The CDR3 extends over 14 amino acids. V was cut by 5 bases and J by 5 bases, with 13 bases left in between. Germline V lookup: CDR1 SNHLY, CDR2 FYNNEI. In DNA form, the CDR3 reads TGTGCCAGCAGTTTTACAGAGGGCGATCAGCCCCAGCATTTT. Translation: CASSFTEGDQPQHF.

The V and J genes are TRBV10-3 and TRBJ1-3; the D is unclear. Germline CDR1 and CDR2: ENHRY and SYGVKD. CDR3 length: 18 residues. Trimming took off 0 bases at V and 1 base at J, with 16 bases between the two ends. The CDR3, as DNA: TGTGCCATCAGTGAGTCTGAAGTGACCTTCTTTTCTGGAAACACCATATATTTT. Translated: CAISESEVTFFSGNTIYF.

This chain connects TRBV2 to TRBJ1-5, with no clear D. The CDR3 runs 15 residues. Germline V gene lookup returns CDR1 SNHLY and CDR2 FYNNEI. Trimming pared 3 bases from V and 7 bases from J, leaving 16 bases between. CDR3 DNA sequence: TGTGCCAGCAGTGACGAGGGAGGGTCTAGGCAGCCCCAGCATTTT. It encodes CASSDEGGSRQPQHF.